The entry below gives a single T cell receptor (beta chain) sequence along with its context. Its cognate antigen is unknown. Each subset's genomic DNA was split evenly across several immunoSEQ plates. Sorted subsets were amplified in replicate PCRs using about 200 ng DNA, about 30,000 T cell genomes. The table came from immunoSEQ multiplex PCR; TCRdb's copy has only in-frame clones and leaves some out. Of some 1 million clones detected, roughly 70% appear once; the ten largest clones hold nearly 1.5%. Germline CDR1 is SGHTA and CDR2 is FQGNSA. CDR3 length: 14 residues. V lost 5 bases and J 4 bases, leaving 14 bases between the germline ends. The source of the sample is a study of shared clonotypes between healthy human individuals. Notes on the study in general: Read depth was anticipated to influence clonotype sharing among donors. It was the non-shared clonotypes that had lower generation probabilities than clonotypes shared by all four donors.

The sequencing sample was made of memory CD4+ T cells sorted from blood. As for subset: CD45RA-negative fraction. The chain has TRBV7-2 and TRBJ1-1; D call uncertain. This TCR came from a man in his late teens or twenties in good health. For the CDR3, the DNA is TGTGCCAGCAGCCTACGGACCGGAGGCACTGAAGCTTTCTTT. Its protein is CASSLRTGGTEAFF.